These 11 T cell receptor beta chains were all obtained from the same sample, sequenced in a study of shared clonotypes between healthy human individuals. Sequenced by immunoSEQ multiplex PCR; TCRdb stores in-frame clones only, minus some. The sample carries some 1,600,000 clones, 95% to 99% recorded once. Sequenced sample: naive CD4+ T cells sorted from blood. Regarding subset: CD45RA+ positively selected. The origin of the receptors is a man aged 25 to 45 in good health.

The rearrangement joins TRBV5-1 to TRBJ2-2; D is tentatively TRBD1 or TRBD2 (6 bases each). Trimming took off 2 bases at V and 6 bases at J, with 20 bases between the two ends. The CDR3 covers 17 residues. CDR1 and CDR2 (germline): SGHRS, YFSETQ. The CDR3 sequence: CASSFRETRGVSGELFF. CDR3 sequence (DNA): TGCGCCAGCAGCTTCCGTGAGACTAGGGGGGTTTCCGGGGAGCTGTTTTTT.

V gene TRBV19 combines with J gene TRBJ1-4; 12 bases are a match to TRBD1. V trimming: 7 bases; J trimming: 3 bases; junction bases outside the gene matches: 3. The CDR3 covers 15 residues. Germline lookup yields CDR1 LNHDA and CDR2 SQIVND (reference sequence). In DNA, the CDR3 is TGTGCCAGTAAGGGACAGGGGGCGCCTAATGAAAAACTGTTTTTT. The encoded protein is CASKGQGAPNEKLFF.

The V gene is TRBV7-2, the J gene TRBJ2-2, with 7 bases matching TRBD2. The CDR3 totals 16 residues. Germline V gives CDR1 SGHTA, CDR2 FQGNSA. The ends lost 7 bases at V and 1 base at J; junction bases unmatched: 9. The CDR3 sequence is CASTPAGLLNTGELFF. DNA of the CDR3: TGTGCCAGCACACCCGCGGGACTATTGAACACCGGGGAGCTGTTTTTT.

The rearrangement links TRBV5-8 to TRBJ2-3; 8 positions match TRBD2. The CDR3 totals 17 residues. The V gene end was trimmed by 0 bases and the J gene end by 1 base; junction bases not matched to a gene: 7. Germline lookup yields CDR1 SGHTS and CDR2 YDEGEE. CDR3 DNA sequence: TGTGCCAGCAGCTTGGTCACAGGGACTAGAGGCACAGATACGCAGTATTTT. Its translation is CASSLVTGTRGTDTQYF. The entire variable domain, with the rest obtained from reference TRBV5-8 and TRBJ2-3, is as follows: EAGVTQSPTHLIKTRGQQATLRCSPISGHTSVYWYQQALGLGLQFLLWYDEGEERNRGNFPPRFSGRQFPNYSSELNVNALELEDSALYLCASSLVTGTRGTDTQYFGPGTRLTVL.

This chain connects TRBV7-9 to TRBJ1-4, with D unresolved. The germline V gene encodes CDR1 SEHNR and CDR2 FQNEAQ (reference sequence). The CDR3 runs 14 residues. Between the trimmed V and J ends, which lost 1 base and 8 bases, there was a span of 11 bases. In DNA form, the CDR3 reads TGTGCCAGCAGCTTAGTGGTAGCTGCGGAAAAACTGTTTTTT. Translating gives CASSLVVAAEKLFF.

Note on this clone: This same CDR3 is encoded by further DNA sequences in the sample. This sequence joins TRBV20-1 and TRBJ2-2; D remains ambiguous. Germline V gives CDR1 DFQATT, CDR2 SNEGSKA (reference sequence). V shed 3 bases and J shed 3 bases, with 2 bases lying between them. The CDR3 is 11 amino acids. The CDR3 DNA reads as TGCAGTGCTAGCTACACCGGGGAGCTGTTTTTT. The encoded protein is CSASYTGELFF.

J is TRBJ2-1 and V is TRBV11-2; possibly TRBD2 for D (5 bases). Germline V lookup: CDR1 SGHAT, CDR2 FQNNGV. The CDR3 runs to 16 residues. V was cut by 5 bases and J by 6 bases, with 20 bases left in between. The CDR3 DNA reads TGTGCCAGCAGCGTCCGGACTGTCCTTTTTACCAATGAGCAGTTCTTC. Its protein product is CASSVRTVLFTNEQFF.

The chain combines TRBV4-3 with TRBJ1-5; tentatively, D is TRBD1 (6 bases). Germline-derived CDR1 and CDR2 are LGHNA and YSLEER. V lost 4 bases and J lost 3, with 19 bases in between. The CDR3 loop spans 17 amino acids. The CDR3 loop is CASSLSFGTRNNQPQHF. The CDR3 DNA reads TGCGCCAGCAGCCTCTCATTCGGGACACGGAACAATCAGCCCCAGCATTTT.

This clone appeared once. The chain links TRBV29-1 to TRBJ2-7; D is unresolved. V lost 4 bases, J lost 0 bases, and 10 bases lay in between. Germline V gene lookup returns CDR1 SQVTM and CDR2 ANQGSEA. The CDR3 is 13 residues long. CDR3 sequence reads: CSVVGRISYEQYF. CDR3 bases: TGCAGCGTTGTCGGCAGAATCTCCTACGAGCAGTACTTC.

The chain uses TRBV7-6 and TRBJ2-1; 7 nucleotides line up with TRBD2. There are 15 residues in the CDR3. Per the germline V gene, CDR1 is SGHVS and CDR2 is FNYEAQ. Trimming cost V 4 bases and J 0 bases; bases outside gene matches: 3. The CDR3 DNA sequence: TGTGCCAGCAGCTCCTTAGCGGGCTCCTACAATGAGCAGTTCTTC. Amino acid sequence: CASSSLAGSYNEQFF.

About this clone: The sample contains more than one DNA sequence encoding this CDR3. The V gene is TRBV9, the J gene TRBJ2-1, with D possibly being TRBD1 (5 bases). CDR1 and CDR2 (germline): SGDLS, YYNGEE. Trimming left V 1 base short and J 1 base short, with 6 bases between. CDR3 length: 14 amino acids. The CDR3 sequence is CASSVQGSYNEQFF. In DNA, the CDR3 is TGTGCCAGCAGCGTACAGGGTTCCTACAATGAGCAGTTCTTC.